This T cell receptor (beta chain) appears in the sequencing data of a study of T cell changes during pregnancy in multiple sclerosis. Sequenced by immunoSEQ multiplex PCR; TCRdb stores in-frame clones only, minus some. The sample lists 75,000 to 100,000 clones; 85% to 95% were seen once. The CDR3 loop spans 14 amino acids. Germline V lookup: CDR1 MNHNY, CDR2 SVGAGI (reference sequence). With 6 bases clipped from V and 0 bases from J, the junction kept 0 bases outside the gene matches. The gene calls are TRBV6-6 and TRBJ1-5, with TRBD1 identical over 9 bases. This clonotype was obtained from a female donor with multiple sclerosis, enrolled in a pregnancy study. The sequences come from peripheral blood, collected after pregnancy. For the CDR3, the DNA is TGTGCCAGCAGGGGACAGGGTAGCAATCAGCCCCAGCATTTT. Translating it yields CASRGQGSNQPQHF.